The 11 T cell receptor beta chains below all came from one sample that was sequenced in a study of cytomegalovirus exposure and HLA in healthy donors. PCR was performed using 60 Vbeta and 13 Jbeta primers. TCRdb's copy holds only in-frame clones and misses some; the assay was immunoSEQ multiplex PCR. Among fewer than 100,000 clones, approximately 79% were seen once, and the ten largest hold approximately 3.9%. The sequencing sample was made of PBMCs. The receptors stem from a woman aged 40 to 50 in good health and CMV-seronegative.

The chain couples TRBV5-4 to TRBJ1-1; tentative D call: TRBD1 (6 bases). The V end lost 0 bases, the J end lost 1 base, and 7 bases lay between the germline ends. This CDR3 is built from 14 residues. The germline V gene has CDR1 SGHNT and CDR2 YYREEE (reference sequence). CDR3 loop: CASSLGQENTEAFF. The CDR3 bases are TGTGCCAGCAGCTTGGGACAGGAGAACACTGAAGCTTTCTTT.

The chain links TRBV7-6 to TRBJ1-2, with TRBD1 as a possible D gene (6 bases). V was clipped by 0 bases and J by 4 bases, with 12 bases between them. Germline V lookup: CDR1 SGHVS, CDR2 FNYEAQ. The CDR3 contains 15 residues. The CDR3 loop reads CASSLAPGVSYGYTF. The CDR3 region has the DNA TGTGCCAGCAGCTTAGCGCCAGGGGTGAGCTATGGCTACACCTTC.

The J gene is TRBJ2-7, the V gene TRBV30, with a tentative D call TRBD2 (5 bases). The CDR3 contains 11 residues. CDR1 and CDR2 (germline): GTSNPN, SVGIG (reference sequence). Trimming removed 0 bases at V and 6 bases at J, with 6 bases between. The CDR3 bases are TGTGCCTGGAGTGTACTAGTCGAGCAGTACTTC. Translating gives CAWSVLVEQYF. The full variable domain, in which reference TRBV30 and TRBJ2-7 provide the parts outside the CDR3, is SQTIHQWPATLVQPVGSPLSLECTVEGTSNPNLYWYRQAAGRGLQLLFYSVGIGQISSEVPQNLSASRPQDRQFILSSKKLLLSDSGFYLCAWSVLVEQYFGPGTRLTVT.

The genes are TRBV30 and TRBJ2-1; weak D call: TRBD1 (6 bases). The ends were cut back, 1 base at V and 3 bases at J, with 10 bases in the middle. The CDR3 runs 14 residues. Per the germline V gene, CDR1 is GTSNPN and CDR2 is SVGIG (reference sequence). The CDR3 DNA follows: TGTGCCTGGAGTGAAACAGGGTACTACAATGAGCAGTTCTTC. Protein sequence: CAWSETGYYNEQFF.

V usage is TRBV25-1 and J usage is TRBJ2-7; 11 bases align to TRBD1. The J segment lost 6 bases and the V segment lost 1 base, leaving 5 bases of the junction unmatched. There are 15 residues in the CDR3. CDR1 is MGHDK, CDR2 SYGVNS, per germline. CDR3 region: CASSEFGGTGGEQYF. The CDR3 DNA sequence: TGTGCCAGCAGTGAATTCGGTGGGACAGGGGGCGAGCAGTACTTC.

This chain connects TRBV11-3 to TRBJ1-3, with unresolved D. This CDR3 has 13 residues. The V gene lost 4 bases and the J gene lost 0 bases, with 4 bases spanning the gap. The germline V gene encodes CDR1 SGHNT and CDR2 YENEEA. CDR3 sequence reads: CASSSSSGNTIYF. The CDR3 bases are TGTGCCAGCAGCTCGAGCTCTGGAAACACCATATATTTT. The full variable domain, completed using reference TRBV11-3 and TRBJ1-3, is EAGVVQSPRYKIIEKKQPVAFWCNPISGHNTLYWYLQNLGQGPELLIRYENEEAVDDSQLPKDRFSAERLKGVDSTLKIQPAELGDSAVYLCASSSSSGNTIYFGEGSWLTVV.

For this clone: Germline and junction disagree at one end, which may indicate a read error. The chain recombines TRBV2 with TRBJ1-5, with 8 positions matching TRBD1. Germline V gene lookup returns CDR1 SNHLY and CDR2 FYNNEI. The CDR3 has 15 residues. The CDR3 sequence: CASSPQGAHNQPQNF. CDR3 bases: TGTGCCAGCAGTCCCCAGGGGGCCCACAATCAGCCCCAGAATTTT.

In its sample, this clone was seen a few times. The chain combines TRBV7-8 with TRBJ2-5, with TRBD1 matching 9 bases. CDR3 size: 15 residues. V trimming: 2 bases; J trimming: 5 bases; junction bases outside the gene matches: 6. Germline V gene sequence: CDR1 SGHVS, CDR2 FQNEAQ. The DNA for the CDR3 is TGTGCCAGCAGCTTAAGGGCAGGGACAGGGGAGACCCAGTACTTC. This encodes CASSLRAGTGETQYF.

The chain recombines TRBV4-1 with TRBJ1-4; TRBD1 agrees at 7 bases. Germline CDR1 and CDR2: MGHRA and YSYEKL. This CDR3 spans 16 amino acids. After removal of 4 bases from V and 0 bases from J, the junction contained 5 bases not matched to a gene. In nucleotides, the CDR3 is TGCGCCAGCAGCCGCAACGACAGGGCAACTAATGAAAAACTGTTTTTT. Amino acid sequence: CASSRNDRATNEKLFF.

This clone was seen more than once but under ten times. This chain joins TRBV7-9 and TRBJ1-4, with D possibly matching TRBD1 (5 bases). In germline, CDR1 is SEHNR, CDR2 FQNEAQ (reference sequence). The CDR3 length is 15 residues. V was pared by 5 bases and J by 7 bases, with 17 bases between. This chain's CDR3 is CASSPTQRDFEKLFF. In nucleotides, the CDR3 is TGTGCCAGCAGCCCAACACAACGGGACTTTGAAAAACTGTTTTTT.

The rearrangement uses TRBV7-2 and TRBJ2-7; 10 bases line up with TRBD2. V shed 3 bases and J 3 bases; nucleotides not matched to a gene: 5. Per germline, CDR1 SGHTA and CDR2 FQGNSA. The CDR3 contains 15 residues. The chain's CDR3 is CASSFFRTSGYEQYF. The CDR3 bases are TGTGCCAGCAGCTTTTTTAGGACTAGCGGCTACGAGCAGTACTTC.